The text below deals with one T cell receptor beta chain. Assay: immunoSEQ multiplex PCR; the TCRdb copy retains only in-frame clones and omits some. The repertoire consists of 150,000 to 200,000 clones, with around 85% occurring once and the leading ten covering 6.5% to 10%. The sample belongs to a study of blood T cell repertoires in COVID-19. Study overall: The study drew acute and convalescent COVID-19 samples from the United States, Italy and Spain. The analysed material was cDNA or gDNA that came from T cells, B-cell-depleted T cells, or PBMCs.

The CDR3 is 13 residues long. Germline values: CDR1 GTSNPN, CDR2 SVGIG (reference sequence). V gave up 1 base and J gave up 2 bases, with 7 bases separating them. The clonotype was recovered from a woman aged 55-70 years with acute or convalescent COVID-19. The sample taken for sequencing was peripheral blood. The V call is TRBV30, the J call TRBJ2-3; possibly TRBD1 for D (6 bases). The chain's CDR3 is CAWSAGATDTQYF. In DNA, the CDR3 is TGTGCCTGGAGTGCAGGGGCCACAGATACGCAGTATTTT.